This T cell receptor (beta chain) was profiled in a study of shared clonotypes between healthy human individuals. Profiled with immunoSEQ multiplex PCR; TCRdb holds only in-frame clones, not every one. Among 400,000 or so clones, roughly 96% were seen once, and the ten largest hold around 0.32%. Free of recent acute infections or vaccinations, the donors were healthy HIV-negative adults. This TCR was recovered from a man aged 30 to 39 in good health. Sequencing input: memory CD8+ T cells sorted from blood. The subset was: CD45RO+ cells pooled with CCR7-negative TemRA cells.

The chain's CDR3 is CASRFPNRDFQYF. The CDR3 nucleotides are TGTGCCAGCAGGTTTCCCAACCGGGACTTCCAGTATTTT. This chain joins TRBV7-2 and TRBJ2-3, with D possibly being TRBD2 (6 bases). The CDR3 extends over 13 amino acids. Germline V gene lookup returns CDR1 SGHTA and CDR2 FQGNSA. Trimming left V 6 bases short and J 12 bases short, with 19 bases between.